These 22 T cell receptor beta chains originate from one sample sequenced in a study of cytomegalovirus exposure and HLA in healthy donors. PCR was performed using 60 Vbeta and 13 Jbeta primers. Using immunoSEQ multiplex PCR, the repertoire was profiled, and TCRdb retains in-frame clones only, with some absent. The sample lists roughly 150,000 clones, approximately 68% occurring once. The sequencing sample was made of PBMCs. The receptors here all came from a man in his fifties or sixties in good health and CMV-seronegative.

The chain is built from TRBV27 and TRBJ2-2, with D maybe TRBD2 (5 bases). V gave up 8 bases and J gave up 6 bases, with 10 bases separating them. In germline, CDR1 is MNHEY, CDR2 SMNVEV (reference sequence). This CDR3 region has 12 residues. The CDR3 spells CASWPGSGELFF. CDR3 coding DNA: TGTGCCAGCTGGCCGGGGTCCGGGGAGCTGTTTTTT.

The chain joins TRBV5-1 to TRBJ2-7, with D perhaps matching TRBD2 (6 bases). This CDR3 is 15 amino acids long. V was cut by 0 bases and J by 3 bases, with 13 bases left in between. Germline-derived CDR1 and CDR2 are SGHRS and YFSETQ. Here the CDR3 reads CASSLAGQGGYEQYF. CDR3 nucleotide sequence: TGCGCCAGCAGCTTGGCCGGGCAGGGAGGCTACGAGCAGTACTTC.

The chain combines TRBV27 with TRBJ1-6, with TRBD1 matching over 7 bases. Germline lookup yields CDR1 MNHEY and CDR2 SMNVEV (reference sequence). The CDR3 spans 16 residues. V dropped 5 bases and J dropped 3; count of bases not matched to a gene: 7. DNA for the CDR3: TGTGCCAGCAGTCAAAGACAGGGCCGCTATAATTCACCCCTCCACTTT. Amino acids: CASSQRQGRYNSPLHF.

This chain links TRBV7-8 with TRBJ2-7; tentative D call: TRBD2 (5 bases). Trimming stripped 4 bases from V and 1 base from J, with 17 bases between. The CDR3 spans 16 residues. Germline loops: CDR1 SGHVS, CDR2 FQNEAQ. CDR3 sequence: CASSSHVRRKSYEQYF. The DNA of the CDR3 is TGTGCCAGCAGCTCTCACGTGAGGAGGAAATCCTACGAGCAGTACTTC.

The CDR3 nucleotides are TGTGCCAGTAGTGTCGACAGGGGGCAAAAACTGTTTTTT. Translation: CASSVDRGQKLFF. The V call is TRBV19, the J call TRBJ1-4; 10 bases map to TRBD1. This CDR3 region has 13 residues. V lost 5 bases, J lost 9 bases, and 3 bases stayed unmatched. Germline V gene lookup returns CDR1 LNHDA and CDR2 SQIVND (reference sequence).

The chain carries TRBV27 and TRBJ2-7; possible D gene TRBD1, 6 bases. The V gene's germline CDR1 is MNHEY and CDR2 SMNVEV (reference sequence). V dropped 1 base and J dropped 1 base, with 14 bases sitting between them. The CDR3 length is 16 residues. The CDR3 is CASSLLGQGMSYEQYF. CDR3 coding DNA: TGTGCCAGCAGTTTATTAGGGCAGGGGATGTCCTACGAGCAGTACTTC.

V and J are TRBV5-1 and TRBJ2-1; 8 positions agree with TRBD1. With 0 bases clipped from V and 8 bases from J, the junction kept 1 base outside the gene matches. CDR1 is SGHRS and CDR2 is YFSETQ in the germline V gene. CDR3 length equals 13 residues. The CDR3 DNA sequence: TGCGCCAGCAGCTTGGAGACAGGGGATGAGCAGTTCTTC. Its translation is CASSLETGDEQFF.

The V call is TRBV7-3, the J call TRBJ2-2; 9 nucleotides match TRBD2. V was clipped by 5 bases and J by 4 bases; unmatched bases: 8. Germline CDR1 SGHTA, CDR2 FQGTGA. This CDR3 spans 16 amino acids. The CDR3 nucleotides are TGTGCCAGCAGCCCTCGTGGTAGCGGGAGCACCGGGGAGCTGTTTTTT. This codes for CASSPRGSGSTGELFF.

As DNA, the CDR3 is TGCGCCAGCAGCTTGGATGAGGGAACGAGGGCAGCTTTCTTT. Translation gives CASSLDEGTRAAFF. The gene calls are TRBV5-1 and TRBJ1-1; no clear D. Trimming took off 0 bases at V and 10 bases at J, with 16 bases between the two ends. The germline V gene has CDR1 SGHRS and CDR2 YFSETQ. The CDR3 contains 14 residues.

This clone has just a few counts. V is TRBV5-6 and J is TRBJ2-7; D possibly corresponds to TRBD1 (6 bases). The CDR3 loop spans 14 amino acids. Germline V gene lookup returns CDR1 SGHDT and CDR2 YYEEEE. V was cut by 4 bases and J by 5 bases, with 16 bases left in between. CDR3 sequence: CASSLFSQGNEQYF. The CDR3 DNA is TGTGCCAGCAGCCTCTTCTCTCAGGGGAACGAGCAGTACTTC.

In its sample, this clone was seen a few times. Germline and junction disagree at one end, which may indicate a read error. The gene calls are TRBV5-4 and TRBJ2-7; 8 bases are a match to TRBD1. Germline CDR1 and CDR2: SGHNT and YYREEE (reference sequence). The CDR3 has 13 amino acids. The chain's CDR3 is CASSRDRSYGQYF. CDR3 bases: TGTGCCAGCAGCCGGGACAGGTCTTACGGGCAGTACTTC.

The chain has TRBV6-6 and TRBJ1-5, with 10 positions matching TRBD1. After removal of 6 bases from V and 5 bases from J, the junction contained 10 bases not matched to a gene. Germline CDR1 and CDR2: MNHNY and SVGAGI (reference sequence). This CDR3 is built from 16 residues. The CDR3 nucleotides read TGTGCCAGCAGGACAGGGGGCATCAATAACGATCAGCCCCAGCATTTT. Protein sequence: CASRTGGINNDQPQHF.

CDR3 sequence (DNA): TGCGCCAGCAGCTTGTCTAGTATGATAAATGAAAAACTGTTTTTT. It codes for CASSLSSMINEKLFF. The V and J genes are TRBV5-1 and TRBJ1-4; D is uncertain. This CDR3 has 15 residues. Trimming shortened V by 1 base and J by 5 bases, and 12 bases separated the two germline ends. Germline V gene data show CDR1 as SGHRS and CDR2 as YFSETQ.

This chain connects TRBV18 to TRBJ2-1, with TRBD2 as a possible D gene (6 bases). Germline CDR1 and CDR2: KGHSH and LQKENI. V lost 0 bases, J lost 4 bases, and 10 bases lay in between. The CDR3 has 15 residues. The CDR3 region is CASSPPSGRYNEQFF. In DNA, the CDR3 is TGTGCCAGCTCACCACCAAGCGGGCGATACAATGAGCAGTTCTTC.

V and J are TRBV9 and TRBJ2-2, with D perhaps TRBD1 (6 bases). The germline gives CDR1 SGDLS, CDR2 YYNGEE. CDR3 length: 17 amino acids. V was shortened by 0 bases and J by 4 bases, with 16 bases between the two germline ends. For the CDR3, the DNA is TGTGCCAGCAGCGTAGATCCCCAGGGGACGGTCACCGGGGAGCTGTTTTTT. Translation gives CASSVDPQGTVTGELFF.

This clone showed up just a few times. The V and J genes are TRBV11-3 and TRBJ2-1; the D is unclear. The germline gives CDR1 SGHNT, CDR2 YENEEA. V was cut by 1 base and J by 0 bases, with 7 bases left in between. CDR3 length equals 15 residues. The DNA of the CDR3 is TGTGCCAGCAGCTTAGGCGGTAGCTCCTACAATGAGCAGTTCTTC. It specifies CASSLGGSSYNEQFF.

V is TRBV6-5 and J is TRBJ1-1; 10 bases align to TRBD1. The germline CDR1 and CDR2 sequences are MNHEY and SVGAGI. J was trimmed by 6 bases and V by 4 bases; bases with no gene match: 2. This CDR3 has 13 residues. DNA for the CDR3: TGTGCCAGCAGTTTAGGGACAGGGGCTGAAGCTTTCTTT. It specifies CASSLGTGAEAFF.

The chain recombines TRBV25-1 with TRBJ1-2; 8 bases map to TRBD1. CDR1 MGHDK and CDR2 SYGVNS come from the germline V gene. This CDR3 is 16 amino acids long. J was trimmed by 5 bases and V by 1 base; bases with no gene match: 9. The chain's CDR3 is CASSESLRGPSYGYTF. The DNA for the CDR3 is TGTGCCAGCAGTGAATCCCTCAGGGGGCCTAGTTATGGCTACACCTTC.

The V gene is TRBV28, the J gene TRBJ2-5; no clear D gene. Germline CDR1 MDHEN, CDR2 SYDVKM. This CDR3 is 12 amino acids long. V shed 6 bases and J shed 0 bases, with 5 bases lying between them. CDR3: CASSRYQETQYF. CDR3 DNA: TGTGCCAGCAGCAGATACCAAGAGACCCAGTACTTC.

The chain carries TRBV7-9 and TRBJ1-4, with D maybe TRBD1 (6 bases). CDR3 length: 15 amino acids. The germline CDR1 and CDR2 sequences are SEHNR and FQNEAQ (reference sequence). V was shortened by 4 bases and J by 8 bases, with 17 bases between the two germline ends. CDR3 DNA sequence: TGTGCCAGCAGCTACGCCCCGGCTCAGGGGGAAAAACTGTTTTTT. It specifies CASSYAPAQGEKLFF.

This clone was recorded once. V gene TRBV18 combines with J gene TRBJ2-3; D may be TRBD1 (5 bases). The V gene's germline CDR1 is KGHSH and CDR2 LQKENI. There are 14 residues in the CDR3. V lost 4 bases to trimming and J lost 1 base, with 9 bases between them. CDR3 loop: CASSLRQRTDTQYF. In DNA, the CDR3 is TGTGCCAGCTCACTCCGACAGCGCACAGATACGCAGTATTTT.

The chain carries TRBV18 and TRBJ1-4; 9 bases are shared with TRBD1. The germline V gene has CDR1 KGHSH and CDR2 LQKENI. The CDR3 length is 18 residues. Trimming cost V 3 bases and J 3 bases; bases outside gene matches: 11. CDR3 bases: TGTGCCAGCTCACCGATGCAACAGGGGGCCAAGGCTAATGAAAAACTGTTTTTT. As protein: CASSPMQQGAKANEKLFF.